This T cell receptor beta chain is drawn from a study of T cell repertoires in cytomegalovirus infection. V lost 5 bases to trimming and J lost 3 bases, with 10 bases between them. The length of the CDR3 is 14 residues. Per the germline V gene, CDR1 is SGHNT and CDR2 is YENEEA. This clonotype has a count of ten or more. Its antigen remains unidentified. TCRdb re-called the reads with MiXCR, one entry per CDR3 protein. The sample holds about 190,000 distinct CDR3 sequences, 28% seen once. Overall study results and limits: The cumulative frequency of public TCR beta families identified carriers of CMV plus the relevant HLA.

V usage is TRBV11-3 and J usage is TRBJ2-2; D remains ambiguous. The sequenced sample consisted of PBMCs. This TCR was recovered from a human donor in good health (CMV status not recorded). Some clones in this sample may be carry-over from other donors' samples. The CDR3 DNA sequence: TGTGCCAGCAGCCCCGGAAGGTACACCGGGGAGCTGTTTTTT. Amino acids: CASSPGRYTGELFF.